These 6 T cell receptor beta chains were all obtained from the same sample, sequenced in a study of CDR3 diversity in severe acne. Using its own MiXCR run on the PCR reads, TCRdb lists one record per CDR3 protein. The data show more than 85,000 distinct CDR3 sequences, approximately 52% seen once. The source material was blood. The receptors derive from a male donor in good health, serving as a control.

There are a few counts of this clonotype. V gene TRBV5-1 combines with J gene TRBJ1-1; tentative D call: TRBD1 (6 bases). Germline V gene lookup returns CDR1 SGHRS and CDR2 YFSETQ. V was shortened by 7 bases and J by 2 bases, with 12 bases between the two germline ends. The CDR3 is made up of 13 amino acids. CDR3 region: CASAGQLNTEAFF. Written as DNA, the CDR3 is TGCGCCAGCGCCGGACAGCTAAACACTGAAGCTTTCTTT.

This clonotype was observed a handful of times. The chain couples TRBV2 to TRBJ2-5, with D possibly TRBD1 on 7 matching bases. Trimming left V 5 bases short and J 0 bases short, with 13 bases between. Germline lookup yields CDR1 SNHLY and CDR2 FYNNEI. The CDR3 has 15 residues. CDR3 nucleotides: TGTGCCAGCAGTAACGCCAGGGGGGACCAAGAGACCCAGTACTTC. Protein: CASSNARGDQETQYF.

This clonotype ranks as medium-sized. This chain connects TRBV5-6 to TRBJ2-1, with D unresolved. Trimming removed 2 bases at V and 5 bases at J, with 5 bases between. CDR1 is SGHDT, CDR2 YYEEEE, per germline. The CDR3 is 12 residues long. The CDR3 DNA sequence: TGTGCCAGCAGCTTCCTTAACAATGAGCAGTTCTTC. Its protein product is CASSFLNNEQFF.

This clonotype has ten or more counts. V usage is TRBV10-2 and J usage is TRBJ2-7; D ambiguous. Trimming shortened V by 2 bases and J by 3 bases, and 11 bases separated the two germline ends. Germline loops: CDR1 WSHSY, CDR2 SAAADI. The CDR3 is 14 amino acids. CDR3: CASSEGRAVYEQYF. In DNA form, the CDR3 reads TGCGCCAGCAGTGAGGGGCGCGCGGTCTACGAGCAGTACTTC.

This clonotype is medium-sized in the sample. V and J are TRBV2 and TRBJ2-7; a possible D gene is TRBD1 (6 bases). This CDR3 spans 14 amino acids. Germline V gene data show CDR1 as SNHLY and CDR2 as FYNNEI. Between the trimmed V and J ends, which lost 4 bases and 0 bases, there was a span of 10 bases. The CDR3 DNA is TGTGCCAGCAGTGGGGACAACCTCTCCTACGAGCAGTACTTC. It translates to CASSGDNLSYEQYF.

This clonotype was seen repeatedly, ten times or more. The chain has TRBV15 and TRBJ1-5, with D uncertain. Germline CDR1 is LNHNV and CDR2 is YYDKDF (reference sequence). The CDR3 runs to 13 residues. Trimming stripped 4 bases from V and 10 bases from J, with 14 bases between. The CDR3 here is CATSINREYPQHF. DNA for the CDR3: TGTGCCACCAGCATTAACCGGGAGTACCCCCAGCATTTT.